This is a list of T cell receptor beta chains from one sample in a study of cytomegalovirus exposure and HLA in healthy donors. Generated by immunoSEQ multiplex PCR, the TCRdb table keeps only in-frame clones and is missing some. The sample has 200,000 to 250,000 clones; under 90% are singletons. Material: PBMCs. The receptors originated from a human donor in good health. CDR3s include the opening cysteine and the closing phenylalanine or tryptophan. The D gene is left open where the match is weak. The size entry is marked missing in some rows and otherwise reads once, few, many or a size class.

abundance: .
j_gene: TRBJ1-5
d_gene: TRBD1
v_gene: TRBV19
CDR3nt: TGTGCCAGTAGTCGCCGGGACAGGGGTGTTCAGCCCCAGCATTTT
CDR3aa: CASSRRDRGVQPQHF

abundance: .
j_gene: TRBJ2-1
d_gene: TRBD2
v_gene: TRBV2
CDR3nt: TGTGCCAGCAGCACCCACGGGACTAGCGGGCAGAAGAGCTCCTACAATGAGCAGTTCTTC
CDR3aa: CASSTHGTSGQKSSYNEQFF

abundance: .
j_gene: TRBJ2-5
d_gene: .
v_gene: TRBV7-8
CDR3nt: TGTGCCAGCAGCTTACGGGAGCTAGGGGCCTGGGAGACCCAGTACTTC
CDR3aa: CASSLRELGAWETQYF

abundance: .
j_gene: TRBJ2-7
d_gene: TRBD2
v_gene: TRBV6-1
CDR3nt: TGTGCCAGCAGCAGGACCGGGACTAGCGGCTACGAGCAGTACTTC
CDR3aa: CASSRTGTSGYEQYF

abundance: .
j_gene: TRBJ2-7
d_gene: .
v_gene: TRBV4-3
CDR3nt: TGCGCCAGCAGCCGCGGGGCGGGGGAGCAGTACTTC
CDR3aa: CASSRGAGEQYF

abundance: .
j_gene: TRBJ1-4
d_gene: TRBD1
v_gene: TRBV9
CDR3nt: TGTGCCAGCAGCGGACACGGGACAGGAGAAGAAAAACTGTTTTTT
CDR3aa: CASSGHGTGEEKLFF

abundance: .
j_gene: TRBJ1-4
d_gene: .
v_gene: TRBV18
CDR3nt: TGTGCCAGCTCACCACGGCAGGGCGTCGGTGAAAAACTGTTTTTT
CDR3aa: CASSPRQGVGEKLFF

abundance: .
j_gene: TRBJ2-2
d_gene: TRBD2
v_gene: TRBV7-7
CDR3nt: TGTGCTAGCAGCTCGGGACTAGTTAATTCCGGGGAGCTGTTTTTT
CDR3aa: CASSSGLVNSGELFF

abundance: .
j_gene: TRBJ2-5
d_gene: .
v_gene: TRBV5-1
CDR3nt: TGCGCCAGCAGCTCCTCGCTAGCCGACCAAGAGACCCAGTACTTC
CDR3aa: CASSSSLADQETQYF

abundance: .
j_gene: TRBJ2-7
d_gene: .
v_gene: TRBV2
CDR3nt: TGTGCCAGCAGATCCGGGACTGTTCCCTACGAGCAGTACTTC
CDR3aa: CASRSGTVPYEQYF

abundance: few
j_gene: TRBJ2-7
d_gene: TRBD2
v_gene: TRBV19
CDR3nt: TGTGCCAGTAGATGGACTAGCGAAACCTACGAGCAGTACTTC
CDR3aa: CASRWTSETYEQYF

abundance: .
j_gene: TRBJ2-2
d_gene: TRBD2
v_gene: TRBV27
CDR3nt: TGTGCCAGCAGTTTTTCCACTAGCGGGAGCGACACCGGGGAGCTGTTTTTT
CDR3aa: CASSFSTSGSDTGELFF

abundance: .
j_gene: TRBJ2-7
d_gene: .
v_gene: TRBV7-9
CDR3nt: TGTTCCAGCAGCTTATCGAGCTACGAGCAGTACTTC
CDR3aa: CSSSLSSYEQYF

abundance: .
j_gene: TRBJ2-1
d_gene: TRBD2
v_gene: TRBV27
CDR3nt: TGTGCCAGCATTAGCGGGGGATACAATGAGCAGTTCTTC
CDR3aa: CASISGGYNEQFF

abundance: .
j_gene: TRBJ1-1
d_gene: TRBD1
v_gene: TRBV18
CDR3nt: TGTGCCAGCTCCCCACTCCAGGGGGCCTGGACTGAAGCTTTCTTT
CDR3aa: CASSPLQGAWTEAFF

abundance: .
j_gene: TRBJ1-2
d_gene: .
v_gene: TRBV7-9
CDR3nt: TGTGCCAGCAGCTTAGCGGGTTTTCAGGGTAACTATGGCTACACCTTC
CDR3aa: CASSLAGFQGNYGYTF

abundance: .
j_gene: TRBJ2-2
d_gene: .
v_gene: TRBV21-1
CDR3nt: TGTGCCAGTGGTAATAGTCGGAGGTTCCACCCCGGGGAGCTGTTTTTT
CDR3aa: CASGNSRRFHPGELFF

abundance: .
j_gene: TRBJ2-3
d_gene: TRBD2
v_gene: TRBV11-2
CDR3nt: TGTGCCAGCAGCTTAGGGACTAGCGGGACTCATACGCAGTATTTT
CDR3aa: CASSLGTSGTHTQYF

abundance: .
j_gene: TRBJ2-7
d_gene: TRBD2
v_gene: TRBV10-3
CDR3nt: TGTGCCATACGACCTAGCGGGAGCTACGAGCAGTACTTC
CDR3aa: CAIRPSGSYEQYF

abundance: .
j_gene: TRBJ1-2
d_gene: .
v_gene: TRBV2
CDR3nt: TGTGCCAGCAGTGAAGTGACAGGCCCCTATGGCTACACCTTC
CDR3aa: CASSEVTGPYGYTF

abundance: few
j_gene: TRBJ1-1
d_gene: .
v_gene: TRBV7-6
CDR3nt: TGTGCCAGCAGCTTATCAGTAAACACTGAAGCTTTCTTT
CDR3aa: CASSLSVNTEAFF

abundance: .
j_gene: TRBJ2-5
d_gene: TRBD2
v_gene: TRBV9
CDR3nt: TGTGCCAGCAGCCCCCGTGGGGGGGATGGGGAGACCCAGTACTTC
CDR3aa: CASSPRGGDGETQYF

abundance: .
j_gene: TRBJ1-1
d_gene: TRBD1
v_gene: TRBV5-6
CDR3nt: TGTGCCAGCAGACGACAGGGTACGAACACTGAAGCTTTCTTT
CDR3aa: CASRRQGTNTEAFF